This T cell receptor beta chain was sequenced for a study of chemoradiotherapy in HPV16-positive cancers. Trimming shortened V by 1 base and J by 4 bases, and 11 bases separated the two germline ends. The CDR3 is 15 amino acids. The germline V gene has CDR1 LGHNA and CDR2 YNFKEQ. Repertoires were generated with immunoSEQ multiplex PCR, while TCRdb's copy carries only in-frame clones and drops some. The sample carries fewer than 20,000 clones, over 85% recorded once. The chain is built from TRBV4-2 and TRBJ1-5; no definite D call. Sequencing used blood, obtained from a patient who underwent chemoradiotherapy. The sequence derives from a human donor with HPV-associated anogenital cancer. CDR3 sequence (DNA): TGTGCCAGCAGCCAAGTAGTCACTGCAAATCAGCCCCAGCATTTT. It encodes CASSQVVTANQPQHF.